This T cell receptor (beta chain) was sequenced during a study of human T cells and chemical hapten exposure. For the study at large: Each week of the roughly 23-week study, patients had diphenylcyclopropenone applied to the scalp. Patch tests delivered 0.01% DPC to the upper back and were evaluated at 6 days.

J gave up 6 bases and V 0 bases, and 7 bases lay outside the gene matches. The germline gives CDR1 MNHEY, CDR2 SVGAGI. The CDR3 loop spans 15 amino acids. This clonotype came up a few times. What it binds is not known. Per the original methods: Samples ranged from about 20,000 to 750,000 TCRs, with a median of approximately 96,000. From the RACE reads, TCRdb called clonotypes with MiXCR, one entry per CDR3 protein. Clone size and V and J calls follow TCRdb, not the original study. Altogether approximately 97,000 distinct CDR3 sequences are present, roughly 27% being singletons, with the ten largest covering around 10%. Points from the study as a whole: Sensitizing to DPC left TCRs with a frequency above 1 in 1000 unaltered.

Time point described: patch test 3, about 24 weeks after DPC sensitization. Indicated treatment: therapeutic diphenylcyclopropenone sensitization with weekly scalp DPC. The chain employs TRBV6-5 and TRBJ2-7; 8 bases map to TRBD1. This clonotype was obtained from a man in his forties or fifties with alopecia areata. Some clones in this sample may be carry-over from other donors' samples. Sequenced material: whole blood, taken in connection with sensitization to the hapten diphenylcyclopropenone (DPC). Here the CDR3 reads CASSYSGRGLGEQYF. In DNA form, the CDR3 reads TGTGCCAGCAGTTACTCCGGCAGGGGGCTGGGCGAGCAGTACTTC.